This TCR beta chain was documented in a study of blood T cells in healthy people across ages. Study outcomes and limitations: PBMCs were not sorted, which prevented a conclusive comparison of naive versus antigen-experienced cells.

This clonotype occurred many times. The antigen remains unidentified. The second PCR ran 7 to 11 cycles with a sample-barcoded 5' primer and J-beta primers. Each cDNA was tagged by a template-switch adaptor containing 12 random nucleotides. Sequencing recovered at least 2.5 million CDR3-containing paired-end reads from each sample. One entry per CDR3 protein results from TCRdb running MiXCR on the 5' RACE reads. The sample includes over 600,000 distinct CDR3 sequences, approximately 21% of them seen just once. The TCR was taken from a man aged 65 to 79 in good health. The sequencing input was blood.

The CDR3 protein is CASSSRMGETQYF. CDR3 nucleotides: TGTGCCAGCAGCTCCCGAATGGGGGAGACCCAGTACTTC. J is TRBJ2-5 and V is TRBV7-3, with D hard to call. The V gene's germline CDR1 is SGHTA and CDR2 FQGTGA. The CDR3 loop spans 13 amino acids. V lost 4 bases to trimming and J lost 5 bases, with 11 bases between them.